These 17 T cell receptor beta chains came from one sample sequenced in a study of long-term antiretroviral therapy in people with HIV. The assay used was immunoSEQ (version v3.0), run at survey level. Data came from immunoSEQ multiplex PCR; TCRdb stores just in-frame clones and leaves some out. The repertoire holds 30,000 to 35,000 clones, with about four fifths as singletons. Sequencing was performed on unsorted PBMCs, taken 3 years after starting antiretroviral therapy. The receptors here all came from a man between 45 and 60 years old with HIV.

The chain uses TRBV5-6 and TRBJ1-4; TRBD1 matches 7 bases. The CDR3 sequence is 14 residues long. V shed 5 bases, J shed 8 bases, and the junction held 9 bases outside the gene matches. CDR1 and CDR2 from the germline V gene are SGHDT and YYEEEE. The CDR3 DNA sequence: TGTGCCAGCAGTTCTAGGGGGCGAAGGGAAAAACTGTTTTTT. This codes for CASSSRGRREKLFF.

The V gene is TRBV7-2, the J gene TRBJ2-5; the D is unclear. The CDR3 covers 13 residues. Germline CDR1 and CDR2: SGHTA and FQGNSA. The ends were cut back, 1 base at V and 5 bases at J, with 8 bases in the middle. This CDR3 reads CASSLGGRETQYF. CDR3 DNA sequence: TGTGCCAGCAGCTTAGGGGGTCGGGAGACCCAGTACTTC.

The chain recombines TRBV5-1 with TRBJ1-1; D is unclear. CDR1 SGHRS and CDR2 YFSETQ come from the germline V gene. The CDR3 has 11 amino acids. V was clipped by 7 bases and J by 1 base, with 5 bases between them. Written as DNA, the CDR3 is TGCGCCAGCCGAGAGAACACTGAAGCTTTCTTT. Translation gives CASRENTEAFF.

The chain carries TRBV28 and TRBJ2-5; 12 nucleotides match TRBD1. This CDR3 has 17 amino acids. Germline CDR1 and CDR2: MDHEN and SYDVKM. V lost 7 bases, J lost 4 bases, and 13 bases stayed unmatched. The CDR3 loop reads CASTPGPRDRGRETQYF. The CDR3 nucleotides are TGTGCCAGCACTCCCGGTCCCCGGGACAGGGGGCGAGAGACCCAGTACTTC. The whole variable domain, remainder taken from reference TRBV28 and TRBJ2-5, is DVKVTQSSRYLVKRTGEKVFLECVQDMDHENMFWYRQDPGLGLRLIYFSYDVKMKEKGDIPEGYSVSREKKERFSLILESASTNQTSMYLCASTPGPRDRGRETQYFGPGTRLLVL.

This clone was seen once. This chain links TRBV15 with TRBJ2-3; TRBD2 agrees at 11 bases. This CDR3 comprises 15 residues. Germline-derived CDR1 and CDR2 are LNHNV and YYDKDF (reference sequence). J lost 6 bases, V lost 3 bases, and 5 bases had no gene match. This CDR3 reads CATSSIRLAGDTQYF. The DNA for the CDR3 is TGTGCCACCAGCAGTATCCGACTAGCGGGGGATACGCAGTATTTT.

The V call is TRBV7-9, the J call TRBJ1-5, with 9 bases matching TRBD1. The germline gives CDR1 SEHNR, CDR2 FQNEAQ (reference sequence). V dropped 3 bases and J dropped 4; count of bases not matched to a gene: 4. The CDR3 is made up of 15 amino acids. CDR3 DNA sequence: TGTGCCAGCAGCTTGGGGACAGGGAGGAATCAGCCCCAGCATTTT. This sequence encodes CASSLGTGRNQPQHF.

This clone was recorded a few times. This sequence joins TRBV5-1 and TRBJ2-5, with 7 bases matching TRBD1. The CDR3 is made up of 14 amino acids. The junction had 3 bases not matched to a gene; V was cut back by 2 bases and J by 2 bases. CDR1 SGHRS and CDR2 YFSETQ come from the germline V gene. CDR3 loop: CASSLRDSQETQYF. The CDR3 coding sequence is TGCGCCAGCAGCTTAAGGGACAGTCAAGAGACCCAGTACTTC.

The chain is built from TRBV5-1 and TRBJ1-2; TRBD1 is a possible D gene (6 bases). This CDR3 has 13 amino acids. Per the germline V gene, CDR1 is SGHRS and CDR2 is YFSETQ. Trimming took off 2 bases at V and 6 bases at J, with 11 bases between the two ends. The CDR3 is CASSFGTTDGYTF. As DNA, the CDR3 is TGCGCCAGCAGCTTCGGGACAACCGATGGCTACACCTTC.

This clone was counted a single time. The rearrangement uses TRBV4-2 and TRBJ2-1; D not certain. In germline, CDR1 is LGHNA, CDR2 YNFKEQ. V was shortened by 1 base and J by 5 bases, with 9 bases between the two germline ends. The CDR3 runs to 14 residues. The CDR3 loop reads CASSQALLHNEQFF. The DNA of the CDR3 is TGTGCCAGCAGCCAAGCCCTCCTACACAATGAGCAGTTCTTC.

CDR3 coding DNA: TGCGCCAGCAGCGGACAGGGGACCTCCTATGGCTACACCTTC. This translates into CASSGQGTSYGYTF. This chain joins TRBV5-1 and TRBJ1-2; 9 positions match TRBD1. Per the germline V gene, CDR1 is SGHRS and CDR2 is YFSETQ. J gave up 4 bases and V 4 bases, and 5 bases lay outside the gene matches. CDR3 length: 14 amino acids.

The chain recombines TRBV21-1 with TRBJ2-7. TRBV21-1 is a pseudogene segment. The CDR3 consists of 14 residues. Here the CDR3 reads CASSNRGGAYEQYF. The DNA for the CDR3 is TGTGCCAGCAGCAACAGGGGGGGGGCCTACGAGCAGTACTTC.

The chain couples TRBV5-4 to TRBJ2-7, with D possibly matching TRBD2 (5 bases). Germline assignment: CDR1 SGHNT and CDR2 YYREEE (reference sequence). The CDR3 is 13 residues long. V was cut by 2 bases and J by 2 bases, with 8 bases left in between. The CDR3 region has the DNA TGTGCCAGCAGCTTCGGGGATACCTACGAGCAGTACTTC. This sequence encodes CASSFGDTYEQYF. The variable domain in full, with the rest retrieved from reference TRBV5-4 and TRBJ2-7, is ETGVTQSPTHLIKTRGQQVTLRCSSQSGHNTVSWYQQALGQGPQFIFQYYREEENGRGNFPPRFSGLQFPNYSSELNVNALELDDSALYLCASSFGDTYEQYFGPGTRLTVT.

This clone was observed a handful of times. Here the CDR3 DNA reads TGCGCCAGCAGCCAAGATAGGGACAGCTATGGCTACACCTTC. This encodes CASSQDRDSYGYTF. The V and J genes are TRBV4-1 and TRBJ1-2, with 7 bases fitting TRBD1. The length of the CDR3 is 14 residues. Germline trimming cut 0 bases from V and 4 bases from J; bases unmatched to any gene: 2. Germline values: CDR1 MGHRA, CDR2 YSYEKL.

The chain joins TRBV7-2 to TRBJ2-3, with TRBD2 matching over 9 bases. The germline V gene has CDR1 SGHTA and CDR2 FQGNSA. The junction had 9 bases not matched to a gene; V was cut back by 2 bases and J by 0 bases. This CDR3 has 18 residues. The CDR3 protein is CASSLNALLAGSTDTQYF. The CDR3 region has the DNA TGTGCCAGCAGCTTAAACGCCCTCCTAGCGGGGAGCACAGATACGCAGTATTTT.

V gene TRBV2 combines with J gene TRBJ1-2; D is uncertain. Trimming shortened V by 0 bases and J by 8 bases, and 13 bases separated the two germline ends. CDR1 and CDR2 (germline): SNHLY, FYNNEI. The CDR3 contains 14 residues. CDR3 sequence reads: CASSEAGRVGGYTF. The CDR3 DNA follows: TGTGCCAGCAGTGAAGCAGGAAGGGTCGGGGGCTACACCTTC.

The rearrangement joins TRBV28 to TRBJ1-5; D is unresolved. The length of the CDR3 is 12 residues. Germline V gene lookup returns CDR1 MDHEN and CDR2 SYDVKM. With 7 bases removed from V and 7 bases from J, the gap between germline ends came to 11 bases. CDR3 sequence (DNA): TGTGCCAGCAAGGGCCTAGAGCAGCCCCAGCATTTT. Translation gives CASKGLEQPQHF.

The rearrangement joins TRBV10-2 to TRBJ2-1; weak D call: TRBD1 (7 bases). This CDR3 region has 14 residues. CDR1 and CDR2 from the germline V gene are WSHSY and SAAADI. Between the trimmed V and J ends, which lost 7 bases and 4 bases, there was a span of 14 bases. The CDR3 sequence is CASIKPGGYNEQFF. For the CDR3, the DNA is TGCGCCAGCATCAAGCCAGGGGGGTACAATGAGCAGTTCTTC.